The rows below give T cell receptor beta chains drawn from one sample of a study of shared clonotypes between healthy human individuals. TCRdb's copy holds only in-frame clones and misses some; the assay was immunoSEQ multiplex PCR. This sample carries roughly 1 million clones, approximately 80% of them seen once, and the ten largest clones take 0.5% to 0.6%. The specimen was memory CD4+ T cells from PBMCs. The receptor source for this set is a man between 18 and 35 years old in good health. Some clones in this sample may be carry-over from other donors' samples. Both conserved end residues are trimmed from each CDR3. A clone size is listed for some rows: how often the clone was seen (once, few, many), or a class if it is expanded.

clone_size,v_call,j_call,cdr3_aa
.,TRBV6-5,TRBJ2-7,ASSYSAEQY
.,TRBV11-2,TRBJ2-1,ASSSISKNNEQF
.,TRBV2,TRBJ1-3,ASSEAPTRGGGTIY
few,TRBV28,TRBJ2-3,ASSLPYTDTQY
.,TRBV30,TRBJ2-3,AWSVLGTDTQY
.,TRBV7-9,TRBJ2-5,ASSLAGPEETQY
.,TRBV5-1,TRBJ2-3,ASSLGSSGSTDTQY
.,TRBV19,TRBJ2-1,ASRLRGGQSYNEQF
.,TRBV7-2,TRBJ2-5,ASSSLAEGGETQY
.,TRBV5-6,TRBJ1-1,ASSRDRNTEAF
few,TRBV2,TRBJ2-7,AGTHSSGGEFEQY
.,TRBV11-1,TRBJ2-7,ASSSGGGAGTYEQY
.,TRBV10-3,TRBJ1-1,AIRGDSYTEAF
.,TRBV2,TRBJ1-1,ASTARGGEGTEAF
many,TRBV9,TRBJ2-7,ASSLSETGLYEQY
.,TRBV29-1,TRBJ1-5,SVAGTADQPQH
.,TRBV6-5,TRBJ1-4,ASGGPQQKEKLF
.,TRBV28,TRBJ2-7,ASSPVGVASGSRYEQY
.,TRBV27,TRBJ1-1,ASRTRTAGNTEAF
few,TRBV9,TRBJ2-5,ASSTPGGTLQETQY
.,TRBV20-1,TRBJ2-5,SGVGFETQY
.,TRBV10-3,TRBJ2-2,AIRTSGAGELF
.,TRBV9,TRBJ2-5,ASSVGASNQETQY
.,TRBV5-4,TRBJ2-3,ASSLGGRGDTDTQY
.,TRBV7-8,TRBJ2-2,ASLKTRGRKDTGELF
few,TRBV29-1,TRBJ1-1,SARVNTEAF
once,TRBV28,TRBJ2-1,ASSSVRNEQF
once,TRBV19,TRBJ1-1,ASSLVGGIEAF